One sample yielded the 10 T cell receptor beta chains listed below, sequenced in a study of blood T cell repertoires in COVID-19 (dated by TCRdb to 2020 to 2022). Libraries came from the immunoSEQ multiplex PCR assay. The clones in this table, taken by TCRdb from immuneACCESS, are in-frame only. Not every clone is retained; where verified, under half of the shortfall comes from an unresolved V gene, and the cause of the rest is unknown. This sample lists 150,000 to 200,000 clones; approximately 90% were detected once. The top ten clonotypes cover about 0.8% of the sample. Input material: PBMCs or T cells enriched from blood (not recorded which). The receptors originated from a woman aged 18-35 years who had recovered from COVID-19.

The chain recombines TRBV4-1 with TRBJ2-5; unclear D gene. V dropped 3 bases and J dropped 2 bases, with 7 bases sitting between them. The germline V gene encodes CDR1 MGHRA and CDR2 YSYEKL. There are 13 residues in the CDR3. The CDR3 nucleotides are TGCGCCAGCAGCCAGGCCCATCAAGAGACCCAGTACTTC. Translation: CASSQAHQETQYF.

The V call is TRBV5-1, the J call TRBJ1-4; D may be TRBD1 (6 bases). Germline CDR1 and CDR2: SGHRS and YFSETQ. The germline V and J ends were trimmed by 1 base and 0 bases, with 7 bases remaining between them. The CDR3 covers 15 residues. The CDR3 protein is CASSLRGSTNEKLFF. The CDR3 DNA is TGCGCCAGCAGCTTGAGGGGGTCAACTAATGAAAAACTGTTTTTT.

The J gene is TRBJ2-4, the V gene TRBV18, with D tentatively TRBD1 (5 bases). In germline, CDR1 is KGHSH, CDR2 LQKENI. Deletions cut 0 bases from V and 0 bases from J, with 15 bases between. CDR3 length: 18 amino acids. The CDR3 bases are TGTGCCAGCTCACCACCGACAGATGGAACCCTAGCCAAAAACATTCAGTACTTC. Translated, it gives CASSPPTDGTLAKNIQYF.

The chain uses TRBV28 and TRBJ2-7, with D unresolved. The germline V gene has CDR1 MDHEN and CDR2 SYDVKM. The CDR3 has 14 amino acids. V was cut by 3 bases and J by 0 bases, with 9 bases left in between. The CDR3 nucleotides are TGTGCCAGCAGTTTCCCGGGTCTCTCCTACGAGCAGTACTTC. It codes for CASSFPGLSYEQYF.

CDR3 sequence reads: CASSTLDRGEQYF. For the CDR3, the DNA is TGTGCCAGCTCAACCCTAGACAGGGGCGAGCAGTACTTC. This chain uses TRBV18 with TRBJ2-7, with 8 nucleotides matching TRBD1. CDR1 KGHSH and CDR2 LQKENI come from the germline V gene. V gave up 5 bases and J gave up 6 bases; unmatched junction bases: 6. The CDR3 has 13 amino acids.

The chain links TRBV28 to TRBJ2-7, with TRBD1 matching over 7 bases. V shed 6 bases, J shed 4 bases, and the junction held 9 bases outside the gene matches. The CDR3 covers 14 residues. From germline, CDR1 is MDHEN and CDR2 SYDVKM. The CDR3 is CASRGGSGFYEQYF. The DNA for the CDR3 is TGTGCCAGCAGAGGGGGCAGCGGCTTTTACGAGCAGTACTTC.

The V gene is TRBV28, the J gene TRBJ2-5; 12 positions match TRBD2. The germline V gene encodes CDR1 MDHEN and CDR2 SYDVKM. V lost 1 base and J lost 6; bases outside the gene matches: 6. The CDR3 covers 16 residues. The CDR3 sequence: CASSLFRLAGVKTQYF. The CDR3 nucleotides are TGTGCCAGCAGTTTATTCCGACTAGCGGGAGTCAAGACCCAGTACTTC.

The chain recombines TRBV27 with TRBJ2-1; the D gene is possibly TRBD2 (7 bases). V lost 6 bases and J lost 4, with 19 bases in between. Germline CDR1 reads MNHEY; CDR2 reads SMNVEV (reference sequence). CDR3 length equals 16 residues. The CDR3 coding sequence is TGTGCCAGCAGCCAGATCAGGGGACTACTATACAATGAGCAGTTCTTC. The encoded protein is CASSQIRGLLYNEQFF.

V is TRBV5-1 and J is TRBJ2-7, with TRBD2 matching 8 bases. Trimming cost V 2 bases and J 5 bases; bases outside gene matches: 6. The CDR3 loop spans 14 amino acids. The germline gives CDR1 SGHRS, CDR2 YFSETQ. For the CDR3, the DNA is TGCGCCAGCAGCTTCGGGACTAGATTTAACGAGCAGTACTTC. Amino acids: CASSFGTRFNEQYF. Based on the CDR3 plus reference TRBV5-1 and TRBJ2-7, the full variable domain is KAGVTQTPRYLIKTRGQQVTLSCSPISGHRSVSWYQQTPGQGLQFLFEYFSETQRNKGNFPGRFSGRQFSNSRSEMNVSTLELGDSALYLCASSFGTRFNEQYFGPGTRLTVT.

This clone was picked up one time. This chain joins TRBV12-3 or TRBV12-4 and TRBJ2-2; D is unresolved. The V gene lost 2 bases and the J gene lost 7 bases, with 8 bases spanning the gap. The CDR3 is 13 residues long. The CDR3 sequence is CASSLQVDGELFF. The CDR3, as DNA: TGTGCCAGCAGTTTACAGGTGGACGGGGAGCTGTTTTTT.